Shown below are 25 T cell receptor beta chains from a single sample sequenced in a study of T cells after yellow fever vaccination (dated by TCRdb to the late 2010s). The treatment or condition tag for this specimen amounts to: live attenuated yellow fever vaccine strain. The library came from 5' RACE. Sequencing was performed on an Illumina HiSeq 2500. The public reads were reanalyzed by TCRdb: fastp trimming at Q25, MiXCR alignment, in-frame beta chains only. Under each unique CDR3 protein, matching rows form one entry showing the most common genes and DNA. The sample table shows roughly 48,000 distinct CDR3 sequences, and around 7% are seen once. The ten largest make up roughly 24% of the sample. This material consisted of CD8+ T cells not binding an NS4B(214-222) dextramer, sorted from PBMCs, taken around 45 days after the first yellow fever vaccination. The sample's cell subset or site label, in plain terms: NS4B epitope dextramer-negative CD8 T cells. The receptors were gathered from a young man who received the YFV17D yellow fever vaccine.

This clonotype was seen a few times. The chain has TRBV7-2 and TRBJ2-7; 7 bases map to TRBD1. CDR3 length equals 13 residues. Unmatched junction bases numbered 2, after V lost 2 bases and J lost 4 bases. Looked up from germline, CDR1 is SGHTA and CDR2 is FQGNSA. The CDR3 DNA reads TGTGCCAGCAGCTTAACAGGGGAGTACGAGCAGTACTTC. Its protein product is CASSLTGEYEQYF. The variable domain in full, completed from reference TRBV7-2 and TRBJ2-7, reads GAGVSQSPSNKVTEKGKDVELRCDPISGHTALYWYRQSLGQGLEFLIYFQGNSAPDKSGLPSDRFSAERTGGSVSTLTIQRTQQEDSAVYLCASSLTGEYEQYFGPGTRLTVT.

This clonotype was seen ten or more times. The rearrangement uses TRBV24-1 and TRBJ2-3; D is perhaps TRBD1 (6 bases). Deletions cut 2 bases from V and 2 bases from J, with 10 bases between. The CDR3 loop spans 15 amino acids. Per the germline V gene, CDR1 is KGHDR and CDR2 is SFDVKD. CDR3 bases: TGTGCCACCAGTGATTACAGGGAGACCACAGATACGCAGTATTTT. This sequence encodes CATSDYRETTDTQYF.

This clonotype has just a few counts. The chain uses TRBV9 and TRBJ2-1, with a weak D call TRBD1 (6 bases). The V end lost 1 base, the J end lost 6 bases, and 8 bases lay between the germline ends. The CDR3 contains 13 residues. Looked up from germline, CDR1 is SGDLS and CDR2 is YYNGEE. The CDR3 loop is CASSVTGSNEQFF. DNA for the CDR3: TGTGCCAGCAGCGTAACAGGGAGCAATGAGCAGTTCTTC.

Many counts were recorded for this clonotype. This chain connects TRBV4-1 to TRBJ2-2, with unresolved D. Trimming took 1 base from V and 3 from J, leaving 9 bases between them. The CDR3 loop spans 15 amino acids. Germline V gene data show CDR1 as MGHRA and CDR2 as YSYEKL. CDR3 sequence reads: CASSQVPGDTGELFF. The CDR3 nucleotides read TGCGCCAGCAGCCAAGTACCAGGAGACACCGGGGAGCTGTTTTTT.

This clonotype was observed a handful of times. The J gene is TRBJ2-2, the V gene TRBV20-1, with 7 nucleotides matching TRBD1. Germline assignment: CDR1 DFQATT and CDR2 SNEGSKA (reference sequence). J lost 4 bases, V lost 4 bases, and 3 bases had no gene match. CDR3 length: 13 residues. The chain's CDR3 is CSANHRGTGELFF. CDR3 in DNA: TGCAGTGCTAACCACAGGGGCACCGGGGAGCTGTTTTTT.

This clonotype has just a few counts. The chain employs TRBV7-2 and TRBJ2-7; 7 bases match TRBD1. The CDR3 loop spans 17 amino acids. The V gene end was trimmed by 3 bases and the J gene end by 6 bases; junction bases not matched to a gene: 17. Germline values: CDR1 SGHTA, CDR2 FQGNSA. The DNA for the CDR3 is TGTGCCAGCAGCTTTGCGGGCCTGCGGACAGGCACGGTCGAGCAGTACTTC. It yields the protein CASSFAGLRTGTVEQYF.

This clonotype was found many times. This rearrangement joins TRBV5-1 to TRBJ2-1, with unresolved D. Germline CDR1 and CDR2: SGHRS and YFSETQ. V was cut by 0 bases and J by 5 bases, with 6 bases left in between. The CDR3 is 13 amino acids. The CDR3 DNA follows: TGCGCCAGCAGCTTGGAAGGGAACAATGAGCAGTTCTTC. It is translated as CASSLEGNNEQFF. Full variable domain (rest looked up from reference TRBV5-1 and TRBJ2-1): KAGVTQTPRYLIKTRGQQVTLSCSPISGHRSVSWYQQTPGQGLQFLFEYFSETQRNKGNFPGRFSGRQFSNSRSEMNVSTLELGDSALYLCASSLEGNNEQFFGPGTRLTVL.

This clonotype was recorded many times. J is TRBJ2-3 and V is TRBV20-1; D call uncertain. Germline V CDR1 and CDR2: DFQATT, SNEGSKA (reference sequence). This CDR3 has 13 residues. The ends were cut back, 0 bases at V and 0 bases at J, with 4 bases in the middle. CDR3 sequence (DNA): TGCAGTGCTAGAGATTGGAGCACAGATACGCAGTATTTT. This translates into CSARDWSTDTQYF.

In its sample, this clonotype was seen a few times. This chain connects TRBV11-2 to TRBJ2-5, with D hard to call. In germline, CDR1 is SGHAT, CDR2 FQNNGV. This CDR3 is 15 amino acids long. Between the trimmed V and J ends, which lost 5 bases and 1 base, there was a span of 14 bases. The CDR3 region has the DNA TGTGCCAGCAGCCCCGGACGTGTCCCCCAAGAGACCCAGTACTTC. Translating gives CASSPGRVPQETQYF.

The chain joins TRBV30 to TRBJ2-1; 12 bases match TRBD2. Germline loops: CDR1 GTSNPN, CDR2 SVGIG (reference sequence). The CDR3 loop spans 14 amino acids. V shed 7 bases, J shed 9 bases, and the junction held 10 bases outside the gene matches. CDR3: CASELLAGGGEQFF. The CDR3 DNA reads as TGTGCCTCGGAGTTACTAGCGGGGGGAGGTGAGCAGTTCTTC.

This clonotype was found many times. The genes are TRBV20-1 and TRBJ2-5; possible D gene TRBD2, 7 bases. The CDR3 totals 15 residues. The germline gives CDR1 DFQATT, CDR2 SNEGSKA (reference sequence). The V end lost 0 bases, the J end lost 5 bases, and 16 bases lay between the germline ends. CDR3 nucleotides: TGCAGTGCTAGAGATGGGAGGGGGGTTGGGGAGACCCAGTACTTC. As protein: CSARDGRGVGETQYF.

This chain uses TRBV3-1 with TRBJ2-5; TRBD2 agrees at 8 bases. The J segment lost 5 bases and the V segment lost 1 base, leaving 15 bases of the junction unmatched. The germline V gene encodes CDR1 LGHDT and CDR2 YNNKEL (reference sequence). There are 18 residues in the CDR3. Here the CDR3 DNA reads TGTGCCAGCAGCCAAGCAGTTTGGAACGGGGGGGCTGGGGAGACCCAGTACTTC. Translating it yields CASSQAVWNGGAGETQYF.

The table lists this clonotype with many counts. This chain joins TRBV4-1 and TRBJ1-5; D unresolved. V was clipped by 2 bases and J by 5 bases, with 10 bases between them. This CDR3 region has 14 residues. Per the germline V gene, CDR1 is MGHRA and CDR2 is YSYEKL. The CDR3 bases are TGCGCCAGCAGCCAACACCCTAAAGATCAGCCCCAGCATTTT. Protein sequence: CASSQHPKDQPQHF.

The CDR3 DNA is TGTGCCAGCAGCGACAGTTGGAGCGCGGATACGCAGTATTTT. This gives the protein CASSDSWSADTQYF. The V gene is TRBV5-4, the J gene TRBJ2-3, with D tentatively TRBD1 (5 bases). Germline values: CDR1 SGHNT, CDR2 YYREEE (reference sequence). V lost 4 bases to trimming and J lost 6 bases, with 15 bases between them. The CDR3 length is 14 residues.

This clonotype occurred many times. The chain combines TRBV12-3 or TRBV12-4 with TRBJ1-2; the D gene is possibly TRBD1 (6 bases). There are 13 residues in the CDR3. Trimming stripped 7 bases from V and 4 bases from J, with 13 bases between. CDR3 sequence reads: CASTHGGLYGYTF. The CDR3 DNA follows: TGTGCCAGCACCCACGGGGGCCTCTATGGCTACACCTTC.

This sequence joins TRBV4-1 and TRBJ2-3; TRBD1 matches at 8 bases. CDR1 MGHRA and CDR2 YSYEKL come from the germline V gene. J was trimmed by 4 bases and V by 1 base; bases with no gene match: 10. This CDR3 spans 17 amino acids. The CDR3: CASSQGGGQGRADTQYF. Written as DNA, the CDR3 is TGCGCCAGCAGCCAAGGAGGAGGACAGGGCCGTGCAGATACGCAGTATTTT.

The V gene is TRBV6-5, the J gene TRBJ1-2; the D is unclear. The CDR3 has 14 residues. Per germline, CDR1 MNHEY and CDR2 SVGAGI. V was clipped by 1 base and J by 7 bases, with 13 bases between them. The CDR3 DNA sequence: TGTGCCAGCAGTTACTACCCGGCCGCTGGTGGCTACACCTTC. Translation gives CASSYYPAAGGYTF.

This clonotype was seen at least ten times. The chain links TRBV7-3 to TRBJ1-6; 9 bases agree with TRBD1. Trimming cost V 5 bases and J 7 bases; bases outside gene matches: 6. This CDR3 has 15 residues. Per the germline V gene, CDR1 is SGHTA and CDR2 is FQGTGA. The DNA of the CDR3 is TGTGCCAGCAGCCCGACAGGGGGGATCAATTCACCCCTCCACTTT. Translating gives CASSPTGGINSPLHF.

The chain recombines TRBV14 with TRBJ2-7; TRBD2 matches at 7 bases. The CDR3 is 13 residues long. V shed 1 base and J 7 bases; nucleotides not matched to a gene: 4. Germline V gene lookup returns CDR1 SGHDN and CDR2 FVKESK. The CDR3 loop reads CASSQAGGSEQYV. DNA for the CDR3: TGTGCCAGCAGCCAAGCCGGGGGGTCGGAGCAGTACGTC.

This clonotype appeared many times. The rearrangement uses TRBV11-2 and TRBJ2-2; D possibly corresponds to TRBD2 (5 bases). V lost 0 bases to trimming and J lost 1 base, with 9 bases between them. Germline V lookup: CDR1 SGHAT, CDR2 FQNNGV. CDR3 length: 16 amino acids. The CDR3 coding sequence is TGTGCCAGCAGCTTAGATTTTGGAGGGAACACCGGGGAGCTGTTTTTT. Protein product: CASSLDFGGNTGELFF. Looking up the rest from reference TRBV11-2 and TRBJ2-2 gives the full variable domain: EAGVAQSPRYKIIEKRQSVAFWCNPISGHATLYWYQQILGQGPKLLIQFQNNGVVDDSQLPKDRFSAERLKGVDSTLKIQPAKLEDSAVYLCASSLDFGGNTGELFFGEGSRLTVL.

The sample holds many counts of this clonotype. J is TRBJ1-1 and V is TRBV29-1; TRBD1 might be the D (6 bases). The CDR3 extends over 14 amino acids. V was pared by 6 bases and J by 1 base, with 15 bases between. Germline V gene sequence: CDR1 SQVTM, CDR2 ANQGSEA. Here the CDR3 reads CSVAIQGRNTEAFF. The CDR3 DNA is TGCAGCGTAGCCATACAGGGTCGGAACACTGAAGCTTTCTTT.

The chain recombines TRBV5-1 with TRBJ2-1; TRBD2 matches at 9 bases. With 5 bases clipped from V and 0 bases from J, the junction kept 12 bases outside the gene matches. Germline V gene data show CDR1 as SGHRS and CDR2 as YFSETQ. This CDR3 spans 18 amino acids. The CDR3 bases are TGCGCCAGCAGGCCCCCCGTTAGCGGGGGAAGCTCCTACAATGAGCAGTTCTTC. Translated: CASRPPVSGGSSYNEQFF.

This clonotype occurred a few times. The J gene is TRBJ1-1, the V gene TRBV25-1; weak D call: TRBD1 (5 bases). The CDR3 sequence is 13 residues long. Germline CDR1 is MGHDK and CDR2 is SYGVNS. V was pared by 6 bases and J by 5 bases, with 13 bases between. CDR3 DNA: TGTGCCAGCAGCTACGTGGGGGGTACTGAAGCTTTCTTT. Protein sequence: CASSYVGGTEAFF.

The rearrangement links TRBV7-3 to TRBJ2-1; D is perhaps TRBD2 (7 bases). CDR1 is SGHTA and CDR2 is FQGTGA in the germline V gene. The CDR3 is 16 amino acids. V was clipped by 4 bases and J by 8 bases, with 21 bases between them. CDR3 protein: CASSSPLRGGPHEQFF. The CDR3 DNA reads as TGTGCCAGCAGCTCCCCCCTGAGGGGGGGGCCGCATGAGCAGTTCTTC.

This clonotype was counted at least ten times. The V gene is TRBV5-1, the J gene TRBJ2-4; a possible D gene is TRBD2 (6 bases). V was trimmed by 2 bases and J by 8 bases, leaving 8 bases between them. Germline values: CDR1 SGHRS, CDR2 YFSETQ. There are 12 residues in the CDR3. The CDR3 DNA follows: TGCGCCAGCAGCTTTTCGGGGGACATTCAGTACTTC. As protein: CASSFSGDIQYF.